This is a list of T cell receptor beta chains from one sample in a study of cytomegalovirus exposure and HLA in healthy donors. TCRdb's copy holds only in-frame clones and misses some; the assay was immunoSEQ multiplex PCR. Here the sample spans about 340,000 clones, 75% to 90% being singletons. The sequencing sample was made of PBMCs. The receptor set was obtained from a woman aged 18-30 years in good health and CMV-seronegative. The CDR3 runs from the conserved cysteine through the conserved F or W. The D gene is left open where the match is weak. Expanded clones are given a class, and other clones once, few, many or no size at all.

j_gene: TRBJ1-1
d_gene: NA
v_gene: TRBV19
abundance: NA
CDR3aa: CASRTGMNTEAFF
CDR3nt: TGTGCCAGTAGAACGGGGATGAACACTGAAGCTTTCTTT

j_gene: TRBJ1-5
d_gene: NA
v_gene: TRBV2
abundance: once
CDR3aa: CASSVLGGVSGRGRYSNQPQHF
CDR3nt: TGTGCCAGCAGTGTGCTGGGGGGGGTCAGCGGCAGGGGACGTTATAGCAATCAGCCCCAGCATTTT

j_gene: TRBJ2-1
d_gene: TRBD1
v_gene: TRBV27
abundance: NA
CDR3aa: CASSVGRGPYEQFF
CDR3nt: TGTGCCAGCAGTGTGGGCAGGGGGCCGTATGAGCAGTTCTTC

j_gene: TRBJ2-5
d_gene: NA
v_gene: TRBV2
abundance: NA
CDR3aa: CASIMQPGHRQETQYF
CDR3nt: TGTGCCAGCATCATGCAACCGGGACACCGACAAGAGACCCAGTACTTC

j_gene: TRBJ2-2
d_gene: NA
v_gene: TRBV18
abundance: NA
CDR3aa: CASSPSRGNTGELFF
CDR3nt: TGTGCCAGCTCACCCAGCAGGGGAAACACCGGGGAGCTGTTTTTT

j_gene: TRBJ2-7
d_gene: TRBD2
v_gene: TRBV19
abundance: NA
CDR3aa: CASSKAGTSGSGEQYF
CDR3nt: TGTGCCAGTAGTAAAGCCGGGACTAGCGGGAGTGGCGAGCAGTACTTC

j_gene: TRBJ1-2
d_gene: NA
v_gene: TRBV10-3
abundance: NA
CDR3aa: CAISEGAAGYTF
CDR3nt: TGTGCCATCAGTGAGGGAGCGGCTGGCTACACCTTC

j_gene: TRBJ2-6
d_gene: NA
v_gene: TRBV6-5
abundance: NA
CDR3aa: CASSPPGGANVLTF
CDR3nt: TGTGCCAGCAGCCCCCCGGGAGGGGCCAACGTCCTGACTTTC

j_gene: TRBJ2-1
d_gene: NA
v_gene: TRBV6-1
abundance: NA
CDR3aa: CASRTASSYNEQFF
CDR3nt: TGTGCCAGCAGGACTGCCAGCTCCTACAATGAGCAGTTCTTC

j_gene: TRBJ2-1
d_gene: TRBD2
v_gene: TRBV5-1
abundance: NA
CDR3aa: CASSLGLAGNEQFF
CDR3nt: TGCGCCAGCAGCTTGGGGCTAGCGGGAAATGAGCAGTTCTTC

j_gene: TRBJ2-1
d_gene: TRBD2
v_gene: TRBV10-3
abundance: NA
CDR3aa: CAISATSGRKYNEQFF
CDR3nt: TGTGCCATCAGTGCGACTAGCGGGAGGAAATACAATGAGCAGTTCTTC

j_gene: TRBJ2-3
d_gene: NA
v_gene: TRBV27
abundance: NA
CDR3aa: CASRPGGLNRQYF
CDR3nt: TGTGCCAGCCGCCCCGGAGGTCTAAATCGGCAGTATTTT

j_gene: TRBJ1-5
d_gene: TRBD1
v_gene: TRBV18
abundance: NA
CDR3aa: CASSPGTVFSNQPQHF
CDR3nt: TGTGCCAGCTCACCCGGGACAGTGTTTAGCAATCAGCCCCAGCATTTT

j_gene: TRBJ1-2
d_gene: TRBD1
v_gene: TRBV19
abundance: few
CDR3aa: CASSRQGVNYGYTF
CDR3nt: TGTGCCAGTAGCAGACAGGGGGTTAACTATGGCTACACCTTC

j_gene: TRBJ1-2
d_gene: NA
v_gene: TRBV7-2
abundance: once
CDR3aa: CASSATPADWYGYTF
CDR3nt: TGTGCCAGCAGCGCAACGCCGGCGGATTGGTATGGCTACACCTTC

j_gene: TRBJ1-5
d_gene: TRBD1
v_gene: TRBV19
abundance: few
CDR3aa: CASTPGGLEQPQHF
CDR3nt: TGTGCCAGTACCCCAGGGGGGCTGGAACAGCCCCAGCATTTT

j_gene: TRBJ2-7
d_gene: NA
v_gene: TRBV18
abundance: NA
CDR3aa: CASSPGTSDEQYF
CDR3nt: TGTGCCAGCTCACCCGGGACATCGGACGAGCAGTACTTC

j_gene: TRBJ2-1
d_gene: TRBD2
v_gene: TRBV29-1
abundance: NA
CDR3aa: CSVAAGTSGSSYNEQFF
CDR3nt: TGCAGCGTAGCCGCCGGGACTAGCGGTAGCTCCTACAATGAGCAGTTCTTC

j_gene: TRBJ1-5
d_gene: TRBD1
v_gene: TRBV28
abundance: NA
CDR3aa: CASKTGGYSNQPQHF
CDR3nt: TGTGCCAGCAAGACAGGGGGTTATAGCAATCAGCCCCAGCATTTT

j_gene: TRBJ2-5
d_gene: NA
v_gene: TRBV18
abundance: NA
CDR3aa: CASSPLPNQETQYF
CDR3nt: TGTGCCAGCTCACCACTCCCCAACCAAGAGACCCAGTACTTC

j_gene: TRBJ2-2
d_gene: TRBD1
v_gene: TRBV4-2
abundance: NA
CDR3aa: CASSPDRAISNTGELFF
CDR3nt: TGTGCCAGCAGCCCTGACAGGGCCATATCGAACACCGGGGAGCTGTTTTTT

j_gene: TRBJ1-4
d_gene: NA
v_gene: TRBV5-6
abundance: NA
CDR3aa: CASSLVENEKLFF
CDR3nt: TGTGCCAGCAGCTTGGTAGAAAATGAAAAACTGTTTTTT

j_gene: TRBJ1-5
d_gene: TRBD1
v_gene: TRBV6-1
abundance: NA
CDR3aa: CASSGGQGPLSNQPQHF
CDR3nt: TGTGCCAGCAGTGGAGGACAGGGCCCCCTTAGCAATCAGCCCCAGCATTTT